The text below deals with one T cell receptor beta chain. Its antigen is as yet unknown. The CDR3 length is 14 residues. The germline CDR1 and CDR2 sequences are KGHSH and LQKENI. V was shortened by 3 bases and J by 7 bases, with 16 bases between the two germline ends. The data were taken from a study of lymphopenia after photon versus proton radiotherapy. Whole-study findings and limits: Photon-treated patients lost naive T cells and TCR diversity; proton-treated stayed stable. Only patients who died were analyzed for survival; proton advantage is unproven. Oligoclonal CD8+ Temra expansion after nadir drove photon patients' diversity drop. In patients who died, overall survival fell as post-nadir TCR diversity dropped more.

TCRdb keeps only in-frame clones here, not all; method: immunoSEQ multiplex PCR. Of approximately 70,000 clones listed, about nine tenths are singletons. The TCR was taken from an elderly man with esophageal cancer. The genes are TRBV18 and TRBJ2-7; D gene uncertain. Sequenced material: peripheral blood, taken from a patient treated with proton-based radiotherapy. DNA for the CDR3: TGTGCCAGCTCACCTGGCACGGCCGGGCGTGAGCAGTACTTC. As protein: CASSPGTAGREQYF.